Listed below are T cell receptor beta chains from one sample, sequenced in a study of control samples from healthy donors and cancer patients. Only in-frame clones appear in the TCRdb table, and some are missing; sequencing was by immunoSEQ multiplex PCR. Among about 71,000 clones, over 85% were seen once, and the ten largest hold roughly a fifth. Sequencing was done on a sample of PBMCs. These receptors originate from a man in his sixties with lung cancer. CDR3s include the opening cysteine and the closing phenylalanine or tryptophan. A D gene is named only where the DNA matches it firmly. Clone size appears in some rows only: once, few, many, or a class for an expanded clone.

-	-	TRBV6-5	TRBJ2-1	CASKASLITYNEQFF	TGTGCCAGCAAGGCATCCTTGATCACCTACAATGAGCAGTTCTTC
TRBD1	once	TRBV10-3	TRBJ1-6	CAISESGTAYNSPLHF	TGTGCCATCAGTGAGTCGGGGACAGCGTATAATTCACCCCTCCACTTT
-	-	TRBV6-5	TRBJ1-1	CASRRIEGPTEAFF	TGTGCCAGCAGGAGGATCGAGGGGCCCACTGAAGCTTTCTTT
-	-	TRBV7-9	TRBJ1-1	CASSQQGLNTEAFF	TGTGCCAGCAGCCAACAGGGCCTGAACACTGAAGCTTTCTTT
-	-	TRBV3-1/TRBV3-2	TRBJ1-1	CASSQGSIEIF	TGTGCCAGCAGCCAAGGCAGTATAGAAATCTTT
TRBD1	-	TRBV10-2	TRBJ2-1	CASSGQGRANEQFF	TGCGCCAGCAGTGGACAGGGTAGGGCCAATGAGCAGTTCTTC
-	-	TRBV3-1/TRBV3-2	TRBJ2-1	CASSHEGFFYNEQFF	TGTGCCAGCAGCCACGAGGGATTCTTCTACAATGAGCAGTTCTTC
-	-	TRBV30	TRBJ2-1	CAWSVGGSGLSYNEQFF	TGTGCCTGGAGTGTAGGGGGTAGCGGTTTATCCTACAATGAGCAGTTCTTC
TRBD2	-	TRBV5-1	TRBJ2-7	CASSLASPGGGLSYEQYF	TGCGCCAGCAGCTTGGCCTCCCCAGGCGGGGGGCTCTCCTACGAGCAGTACTTC
TRBD1	-	TRBV13	TRBJ2-2	CASSLVGQGNTGELFF	TGTGCCAGCAGCTTAGTCGGACAGGGGAACACCGGGGAGCTGTTTTTT
-	-	TRBV21-1	TRBJ1-5	CASSKIGRRGYSNQPQHF	TGTGCCAGCAGCAAAATTGGGAGGAGGGGTTATAGCAATCAGCCCCAGCATTTT